This entry describes one TCR beta chain. The V end was cut by 7 bases, the J end by 7 bases, with 25 bases between. Germline loops: CDR1 MDHEN, CDR2 SYDVKM. The CDR3 runs 16 residues. These data originate in a study of T-cell reconstitution after alpha-beta-depleted transplantation in children. Unique molecular identifiers were used in preparing the TCRbeta library. TCRdb processed the PCR reads anew with MiXCR; each CDR3 protein has one entry. The profile covers approximately 630,000 distinct CDR3 sequences, with about 12% appearing a single time and 0.79% taken by the ten largest. V usage is TRBV28 and J usage is TRBJ1-1; unclear D gene. The sequencing here drew on PBMCs, taken before TCRalphabeta/CD19-depleted stem cell transplant. The sequence derives from a girl aged 2-10 years with congenital amegakaryocytic thrombocytopenia, due to receive a stem cell transplant. The CDR3, as DNA: TGTGCCAGCACCTTCTTTTGGGGTAGCCAAACCTATGAAGCTTTCTTT. Encoded protein: CASTFFWGSQTYEAFF.